These 28 T cell receptor beta chains came from one sample sequenced in a study of blood T cell repertoires in COVID-19. Measured with immunoSEQ multiplex PCR; TCRdb has only the in-frame clones, and not every one. Here the sample spans some 150,000 clones, around 89% being singletons. The sequenced material came from peripheral blood. All receptors come from a woman in her thirties or forties with acute or convalescent COVID-19.

The gene calls are TRBV7-9 and TRBJ1-1, with no clear D. Trimming took off 1 base at V and 3 bases at J, with 6 bases between the two ends. This CDR3 is built from 13 residues. In germline, CDR1 is SEHNR, CDR2 FQNEAQ (reference sequence). The DNA of the CDR3 is TGTGCCAGCAGCTTAGGCCAGTACACTGAAGCTTTCTTT. The encoded protein is CASSLGQYTEAFF.

With respect to this clone: The sample carries other DNA sequences with the same CDR3. The V call is TRBV12-3 or TRBV12-4, the J call TRBJ2-7; 8 bases map to TRBD1. This CDR3 is 13 amino acids long. The junction had 8 bases not matched to a gene; V was cut back by 6 bases and J by 7 bases. The CDR3 sequence is CASSLGQGREQYF. The CDR3 nucleotides read TGTGCCAGCAGCCTTGGACAGGGACGGGAGCAGTACTTC.

The chain combines TRBV9 with TRBJ2-2; a weak D match, TRBD1 (5 bases). Trimming took off 0 bases at V and 0 bases at J, with 6 bases between the two ends. The CDR3 contains 15 residues. Germline V gives CDR1 SGDLS, CDR2 YYNGEE. The CDR3 is CASSVGGSNTGELFF. The DNA for the CDR3 is TGTGCCAGCAGCGTAGGGGGCTCGAACACCGGGGAGCTGTTTTTT.

This chain connects TRBV30 to TRBJ2-7, with 9 bases lining up with TRBD2. CDR3 length: 14 amino acids. V lost 2 bases to trimming and J lost 5 bases; unmatched junction nucleotides: 7. Germline V gene lookup returns CDR1 GTSNPN and CDR2 SVGIG (reference sequence). The CDR3 loop reads CAWSPGLATHEQYF. The DNA for the CDR3 is TGTGCCTGGAGTCCGGGACTAGCTACCCACGAGCAGTACTTC.

V gene TRBV6-5 combines with J gene TRBJ2-1; D gene uncertain. CDR3 length: 15 residues. Trimming took off 6 bases at V and 2 bases at J, with 14 bases between the two ends. The germline gives CDR1 MNHEY, CDR2 SVGAGI. The CDR3 DNA is TGTGCCAGCAGACCAGATGAAGATACCTACAATGAGCAGTTCTTC. Translated, it gives CASRPDEDTYNEQFF.

The count of this clone is one. V usage is TRBV3-1 (or the pseudogene TRBV3-2) and J usage is TRBJ1-1; 7 positions agree with TRBD1. CDR3 length: 16 residues. Germline V gene data show CDR1 as LGHDT and CDR2 as YNNKEL (reference sequence). Trimming cost V 3 bases and J 0 bases; bases outside gene matches: 7. In DNA form, the CDR3 reads TGTGCCAGCAGCCATCTGACAGGGAAGATGAACACTGAAGCTTTCTTT. Translation gives CASSHLTGKMNTEAFF.

This clone was picked up one time. For the CDR3, the DNA is TGTGCCAGCAGTTTATACGGGGGAAAGAACACCGGGGAGCTGTTTTTT. Translation: CASSLYGGKNTGELFF. The genes are TRBV28 and TRBJ2-2, with D perhaps TRBD2 (6 bases). Per germline, CDR1 MDHEN and CDR2 SYDVKM. Trimming shortened V by 1 base and J by 1 base, and 10 bases separated the two germline ends. This CDR3 is 16 amino acids long.

The chain employs TRBV29-1 and TRBJ1-2; 10 bases are shared with TRBD1. This CDR3 is built from 15 residues. Germline CDR1 and CDR2: SQVTM and ANQGSEA. The trim removed 4 bases at V and 2 bases at J, leaving 7 bases unmatched. The CDR3 here is CSVATGGAWNYGYTF. The DNA for the CDR3 is TGCAGCGTTGCGACAGGGGGCGCGTGGAACTATGGCTACACCTTC. Looking up the rest from reference TRBV29-1 and TRBJ1-2 gives the full variable domain: SAVISQKPSRDICQRGTSLTIQCQVDSQVTMMFWYRQQPGQSLTLIATANQGSEATYESGFVIDKFPISRPNLTFSTLTVSNMSPEDSSIYLCSVATGGAWNYGYTFGSGTRLTVV.

The V gene is TRBV3-1 (or the pseudogene TRBV3-2), the J gene TRBJ2-3; D not certain. The germline V and J ends were trimmed by 1 base and 2 bases, with 7 bases remaining between them. Germline V gene sequence: CDR1 LGHDT, CDR2 YNNKEL (reference sequence). This CDR3 comprises 14 residues. The CDR3 reads CASSQGLDTDTQYF. CDR3 in DNA: TGTGCCAGCAGCCAAGGCTTAGACACAGATACGCAGTATTTT.

This rearrangement joins TRBV7-2 to TRBJ2-3, with D possibly matching TRBD2 (6 bases). V lost 5 bases and J lost 6, with 12 bases in between. CDR3 length: 13 amino acids. Germline V CDR1 and CDR2: SGHTA, FQGNSA. DNA of the CDR3: TGTGCCAGCAGCCCTAGCGTCTTGGATACGCAGTATTTT. This translates into CASSPSVLDTQYF.

This chain joins TRBV11-2 and TRBJ2-3; possibly TRBD2 for D (5 bases). This CDR3 is 15 amino acids long. Trimming took 3 bases from V and 5 from J, leaving 15 bases between them. Germline-derived CDR1 and CDR2 are SGHAT and FQNNGV. The CDR3 spells CASSFRGFNVDTQYF. The DNA of the CDR3 is TGTGCCAGCAGCTTTAGAGGGTTCAATGTAGATACGCAGTATTTT.

V usage is TRBV24-1 and J usage is TRBJ1-2; no definite D call. V lost 12 bases and J lost 7, with 20 bases in between. This CDR3 comprises 13 residues. Germline V gene data show CDR1 as KGHDR and CDR2 as SFDVKD. The chain's CDR3 is CAAGDRLAGGYTF. The CDR3 region has the DNA TGTGCCGCGGGTGACCGTCTCGCTGGTGGCTACACCTTC.

This chain joins TRBV6-5 and TRBJ1-6; D is possibly TRBD1 (5 bases). Trimming left V 4 bases short and J 7 bases short, with 5 bases between. This CDR3 is built from 12 residues. In germline, CDR1 is MNHEY, CDR2 SVGAGI. Here the CDR3 DNA reads TGTGCCAGCAGTTCAGGGAATTCACCCCTCCACTTT. Encoded protein: CASSSGNSPLHF.

The chain recombines TRBV12-3 or TRBV12-4 with TRBJ2-1; no clear D. The CDR3 runs 13 residues. The V and J ends lost 0 bases and 8 bases respectively, with 8 bases between them. CDR3 sequence reads: CASSLAAEDEQFF. CDR3 coding DNA: TGTGCCAGCAGTTTAGCAGCCGAGGATGAGCAGTTCTTC.

The V call is TRBV27, the J call TRBJ2-1; 8 bases match TRBD2. The CDR3 loop spans 16 amino acids. The V and J ends lost 2 bases and 3 bases, in that order; junction bases with no gene match: 6. The germline CDR1 and CDR2 sequences are MNHEY and SMNVEV (reference sequence). The CDR3 spells CASSLLSGEGYNEQFF. The CDR3 DNA reads TGTGCCAGCAGTTTACTTAGCGGGGAGGGCTACAATGAGCAGTTCTTC.

The chain couples TRBV30 to TRBJ2-4; 11 bases are shared with TRBD2. The V segment lost 3 bases and the J segment 8 bases; nucleotides outside the gene matches: 9. Germline loops: CDR1 GTSNPN, CDR2 SVGIG (reference sequence). There are 15 residues in the CDR3. The CDR3 sequence: CAWSPPPSGRHIQYF. Here the CDR3 DNA reads TGTGCCTGGAGCCCGCCACCTAGCGGGAGGCACATTCAGTACTTC. The variable domain in full, with the rest retrieved from reference TRBV30 and TRBJ2-4, is SQTIHQWPATLVQPVGSPLSLECTVEGTSNPNLYWYRQAAGRGLQLLFYSVGIGQISSEVPQNLSASRPQDRQFILSSKKLLLSDSGFYLCAWSPPPSGRHIQYFGAGTRLSVL.

This rearrangement joins TRBV14 to TRBJ2-3, with 8 positions matching TRBD2. With V trimmed by 4 bases and J by 1 base, 4 bases remained unmatched. This CDR3 comprises 15 residues. Germline lookup yields CDR1 SGHDN and CDR2 FVKESK. For the CDR3, the DNA is TGTGCCAGCAGCCCGACAGCGGGGGGCACAGATACGCAGTATTTT. Residues: CASSPTAGGTDTQYF. Variable domain in full (rest from reference TRBV14 and TRBJ2-3): EAGVTQFPSHSVIEKGQTVTLRCDPISGHDNLYWYRRVMGKEIKFLLHFVKESKQDESGMPNNRFLAERTGGTYSTLKVQPAELEDSGVYFCASSPTAGGTDTQYFGPGTRLTVL.

The rearrangement links TRBV5-1 to TRBJ2-3; possible D gene TRBD1, 6 bases. Deletions cut 4 bases from V and 3 bases from J, with 18 bases between. CDR1 SGHRS and CDR2 YFSETQ come from the germline V gene. CDR3 length equals 16 residues. CDR3 sequence reads: CASSDRDTPGTDTQYF. The CDR3 region has the DNA TGCGCCAGCAGCGACCGGGACACCCCTGGGACAGATACGCAGTATTTT.

The chain couples TRBV5-1 to TRBJ1-1; TRBD1 matches 7 bases. Germline V gene sequence: CDR1 SGHRS, CDR2 YFSETQ. Trimming removed 2 bases from V and 7 bases from J; junction bases left unmatched: 14. The CDR3 is made up of 16 amino acids. The CDR3 sequence is CASSFSGTELGNEAFF. Written as DNA, the CDR3 is TGCGCCAGCAGCTTTTCCGGGACAGAGCTTGGAAATGAAGCTTTCTTT. Combining the CDR3 with reference TRBV5-1 and TRBJ1-1 gives the whole variable domain KAGVTQTPRYLIKTRGQQVTLSCSPISGHRSVSWYQQTPGQGLQFLFEYFSETQRNKGNFPGRFSGRQFSNSRSEMNVSTLELGDSALYLCASSFSGTELGNEAFFGQGTRLTVV.

This chain uses TRBV11-3 with TRBJ1-6, with 10 nucleotides matching TRBD1. V gave up 8 bases and J gave up 8 bases; unmatched junction bases: 6. The CDR3 runs to 14 residues. Germline V gene sequence: CDR1 SGHNT, CDR2 YENEEA. CDR3 sequence (DNA): TGTGCCAGCCGACAGGGGGCCCAGGATTCACCCCTCCACTTT. Its protein product is CASRQGAQDSPLHF.

The rearrangement joins TRBV19 to TRBJ2-7; the match to TRBD1 covers 12 bases. V shed 3 bases and J 5 bases; nucleotides not matched to a gene: 8. The CDR3 is 16 amino acids. Germline CDR1 and CDR2: LNHDA and SQIVND (reference sequence). CDR3 nucleotide sequence: TGTGCCAGTAGTATCGGGCCCGGGACAGGGGGCCACGAGCAGTACTTC. This translates into CASSIGPGTGGHEQYF.

Turning to this clone: One end of the junction fails to match germline, which may point to a read error. This chain links TRBV9 with TRBJ2-7; D ambiguous. In germline, CDR1 is SGDLS, CDR2 YYNGEE. This CDR3 contains 12 residues. The chain's CDR3 is CASSPSSHEQYF. Here the CDR3 DNA reads TGTGCCAGCAGCCCTTCCTCCCACGAGCAGTACTTC.

The chain has TRBV4-1 and TRBJ2-7, with D unresolved. The germline V and J ends were trimmed by 4 bases and 2 bases, with 9 bases remaining between them. The CDR3 spans 13 residues. CDR1 and CDR2 (germline): MGHRA, YSYEKL. CDR3: CASSLVATYEQYF. Here the CDR3 DNA reads TGCGCCAGCAGCCTAGTAGCCACCTACGAGCAGTACTTC.

The chain has TRBV3-1 (or the pseudogene TRBV3-2) and TRBJ1-2; D possibly corresponds to TRBD1 (6 bases). Trimming took 0 bases from V and 8 from J, leaving 10 bases between them. The CDR3 totals 13 residues. Germline V lookup: CDR1 LGHDT, CDR2 YNNKEL (reference sequence). The CDR3, as DNA: TGTGCCAGCAGCCAAGAGGGGGCGCCCGGCTACACCTTC. This gives the protein CASSQEGAPGYTF.

The chain links TRBV7-6 to TRBJ1-6, with a weak D call TRBD1 (5 bases). The CDR3 sequence is 16 residues long. V shed 0 bases and J shed 10 bases, with 16 bases lying between them. Germline V gene lookup returns CDR1 SGHVS and CDR2 FNYEAQ. In DNA form, the CDR3 reads TGTGCCAGCAGCTTAGCGGGGATAACCGACAGATCACCCCTCCACTTT. It specifies CASSLAGITDRSPLHF. Together with reference TRBV7-6 and TRBJ1-6, the CDR3 gives the full variable domain: GAGVSQSPRYKVTKRGQDVALRCDPISGHVSLYWYRQALGQGPEFLTYFNYEAQQDKSGLPNDRFSAERPEGSISTLTIQRTEQRDSAMYRCASSLAGITDRSPLHFGNGTRLTVT.

The chain couples TRBV6-5 to TRBJ2-7, with 7 nucleotides matching TRBD1. CDR1 and CDR2 (germline): MNHEY, SVGAGI. V lost 5 bases to trimming and J lost 0 bases; unmatched junction nucleotides: 7. There are 15 residues in the CDR3. CDR3: CASSPDRTNSYEQYF. The DNA for the CDR3 is TGTGCCAGCAGTCCGGACAGGACCAACTCCTACGAGCAGTACTTC.

In its sample, this clone was seen once. This chain uses TRBV2 with TRBJ1-6; D is unclear. Trimming stripped 6 bases from V and 5 bases from J, with 14 bases between. The CDR3 has 15 amino acids. Germline assignment: CDR1 SNHLY and CDR2 FYNNEI. Here the CDR3 reads CASRIALTDNSPLHF. The DNA of the CDR3 is TGTGCCAGCAGGATCGCACTCACCGATAATTCACCCCTCCACTTT.

The gene calls are TRBV11-3 and TRBJ2-2, with 7 bases fitting TRBD2. With V trimmed by 1 base and J by 6 bases, 8 bases remained unmatched. The CDR3 loop spans 16 amino acids. Germline V gene sequence: CDR1 SGHNT, CDR2 YENEEA. The CDR3 here is CASSLVGGRTAGELFF. CDR3 coding DNA: TGTGCCAGCAGCTTAGTCGGGGGGAGGACCGCCGGGGAGCTGTTTTTT.